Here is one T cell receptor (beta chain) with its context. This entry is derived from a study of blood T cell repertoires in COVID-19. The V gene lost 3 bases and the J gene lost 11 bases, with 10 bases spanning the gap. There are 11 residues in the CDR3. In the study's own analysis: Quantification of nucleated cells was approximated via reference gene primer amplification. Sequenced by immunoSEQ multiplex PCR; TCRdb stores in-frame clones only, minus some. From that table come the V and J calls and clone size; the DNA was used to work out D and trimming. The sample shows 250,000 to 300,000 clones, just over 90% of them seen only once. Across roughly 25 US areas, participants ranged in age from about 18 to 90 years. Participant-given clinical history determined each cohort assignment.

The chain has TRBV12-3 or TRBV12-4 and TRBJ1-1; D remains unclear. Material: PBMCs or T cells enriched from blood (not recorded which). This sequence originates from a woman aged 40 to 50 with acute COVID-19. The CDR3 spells CASSFGGRAFF. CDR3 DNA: TGTGCCAGCAGTTTTGGTGGGAGGGCTTTCTTT.